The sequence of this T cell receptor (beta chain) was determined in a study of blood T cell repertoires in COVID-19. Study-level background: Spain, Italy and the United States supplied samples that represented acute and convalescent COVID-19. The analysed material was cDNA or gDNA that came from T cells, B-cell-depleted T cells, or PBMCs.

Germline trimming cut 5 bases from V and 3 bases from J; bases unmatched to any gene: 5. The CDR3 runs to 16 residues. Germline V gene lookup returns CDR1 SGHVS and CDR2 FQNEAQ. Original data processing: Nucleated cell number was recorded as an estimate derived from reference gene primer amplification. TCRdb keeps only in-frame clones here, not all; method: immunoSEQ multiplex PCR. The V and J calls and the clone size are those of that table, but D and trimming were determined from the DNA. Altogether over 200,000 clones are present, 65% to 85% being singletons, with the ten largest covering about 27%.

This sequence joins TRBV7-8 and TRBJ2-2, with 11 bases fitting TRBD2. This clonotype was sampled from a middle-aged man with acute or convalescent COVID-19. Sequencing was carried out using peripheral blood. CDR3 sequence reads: CASSLLAGVDTGELFF. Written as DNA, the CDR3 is TGTGCCAGCAGCCTACTAGCGGGAGTGGACACCGGGGAGCTGTTTTTT.